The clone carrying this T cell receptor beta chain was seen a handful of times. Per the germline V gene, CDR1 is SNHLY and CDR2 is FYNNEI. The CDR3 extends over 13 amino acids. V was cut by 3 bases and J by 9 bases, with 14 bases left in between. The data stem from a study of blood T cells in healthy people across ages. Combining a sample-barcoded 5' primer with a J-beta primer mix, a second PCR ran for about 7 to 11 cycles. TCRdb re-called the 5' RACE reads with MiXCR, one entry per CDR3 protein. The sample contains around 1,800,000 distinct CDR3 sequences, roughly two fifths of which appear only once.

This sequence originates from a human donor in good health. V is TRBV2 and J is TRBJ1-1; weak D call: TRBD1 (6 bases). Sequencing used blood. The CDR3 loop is CASSETGGLKAFF. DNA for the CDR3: TGTGCCAGCAGTGAGACAGGAGGTCTGAAAGCTTTCTTT.